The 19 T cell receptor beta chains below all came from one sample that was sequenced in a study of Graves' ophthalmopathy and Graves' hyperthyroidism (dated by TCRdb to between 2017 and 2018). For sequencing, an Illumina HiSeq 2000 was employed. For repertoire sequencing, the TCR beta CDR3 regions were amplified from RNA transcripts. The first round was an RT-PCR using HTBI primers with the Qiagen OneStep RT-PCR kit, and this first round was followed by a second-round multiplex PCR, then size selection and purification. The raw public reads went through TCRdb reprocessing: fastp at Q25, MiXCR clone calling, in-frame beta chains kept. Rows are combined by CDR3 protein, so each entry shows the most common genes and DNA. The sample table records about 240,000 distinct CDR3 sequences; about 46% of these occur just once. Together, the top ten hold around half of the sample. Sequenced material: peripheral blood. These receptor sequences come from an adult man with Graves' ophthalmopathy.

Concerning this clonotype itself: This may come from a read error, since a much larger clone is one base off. CDR3 region: CSVGGGWGNQPQHF. The CDR3 coding sequence is TGCAGCGTTGGTGGTGGGTGGGGCAATCAGCCCCAGCATTTT. This rearrangement joins TRBV29-1 to TRBJ1-5; D remains ambiguous. CDR3 length: 14 amino acids. Germline CDR1 reads SQVTM; CDR2 reads ANQGSEA. Trimming pared 4 bases from V and 2 bases from J, leaving 12 bases between.

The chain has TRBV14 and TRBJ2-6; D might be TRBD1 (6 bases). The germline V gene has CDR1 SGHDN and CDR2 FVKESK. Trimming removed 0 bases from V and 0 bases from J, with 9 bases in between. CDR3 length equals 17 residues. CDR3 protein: CASSQERRGSGANVLTF. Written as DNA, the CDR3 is TGTGCCAGCAGCCAAGAGCGCAGGGGCTCTGGGGCCAACGTCCTGACTTTC.

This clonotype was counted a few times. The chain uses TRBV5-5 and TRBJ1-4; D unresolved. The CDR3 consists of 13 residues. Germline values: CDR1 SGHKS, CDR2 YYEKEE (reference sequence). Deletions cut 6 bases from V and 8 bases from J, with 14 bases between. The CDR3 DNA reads TGTGCCAGCATCCCAGTGGGCGAGGAAAAACTGTTTTTT. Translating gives CASIPVGEEKLFF.

As DNA, the CDR3 is TGTGCCAGCAGCGTATGGGGGGCTGAAGCTTTCTTT. As protein: CASSVWGAEAFF. The V call is TRBV11-2, the J call TRBJ1-1, with a tentative D call TRBD1 (5 bases). Trimming removed 5 bases at V and 6 bases at J, with 10 bases between. The germline V gene has CDR1 SGHAT and CDR2 FQNNGV. The CDR3 loop spans 12 amino acids.

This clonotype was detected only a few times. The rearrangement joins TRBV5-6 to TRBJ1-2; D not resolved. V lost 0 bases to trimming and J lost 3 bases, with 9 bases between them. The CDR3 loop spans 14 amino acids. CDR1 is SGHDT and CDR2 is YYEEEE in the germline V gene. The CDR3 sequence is CASSLESWDYGYTF. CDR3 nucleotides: TGTGCCAGCAGCTTGGAATCCTGGGACTATGGCTACACCTTC.

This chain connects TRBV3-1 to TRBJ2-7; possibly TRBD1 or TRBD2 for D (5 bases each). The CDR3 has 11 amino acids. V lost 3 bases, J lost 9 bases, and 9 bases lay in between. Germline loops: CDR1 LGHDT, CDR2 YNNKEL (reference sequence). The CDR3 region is CASSHGDGQYF. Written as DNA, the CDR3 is TGTGCCAGCAGCCATGGGGACGGGCAGTACTTC.

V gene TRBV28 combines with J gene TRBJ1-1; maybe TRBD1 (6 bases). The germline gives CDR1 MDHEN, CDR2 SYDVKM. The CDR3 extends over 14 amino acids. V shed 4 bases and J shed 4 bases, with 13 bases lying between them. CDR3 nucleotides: TGTGCCAGCAGTTCCAACGGGGGGCCCACTGAAGCTTTCTTT. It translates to CASSSNGGPTEAFF.

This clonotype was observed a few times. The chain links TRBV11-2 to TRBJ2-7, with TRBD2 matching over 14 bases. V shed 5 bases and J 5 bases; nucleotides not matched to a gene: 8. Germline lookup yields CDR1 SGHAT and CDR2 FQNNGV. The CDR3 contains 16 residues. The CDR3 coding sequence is TGTGCCAGCAGCACCCCAACGGGACTAGCGGGGGACGAGCAGTACTTC. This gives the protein CASSTPTGLAGDEQYF.

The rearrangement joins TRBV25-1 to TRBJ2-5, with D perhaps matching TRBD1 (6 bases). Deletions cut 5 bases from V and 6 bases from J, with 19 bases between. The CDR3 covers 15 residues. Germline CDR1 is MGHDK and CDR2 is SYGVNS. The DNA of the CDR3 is TGTGCCAGCAGTTACTCGATCGGACAGAGACAGACCCAGTACTTC. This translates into CASSYSIGQRQTQYF. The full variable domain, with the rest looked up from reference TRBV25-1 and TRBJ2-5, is EADIYQTPRYLVIGTGKKITLECSQTMGHDKMYWYQQDPGMELHLIHYSYGVNSTEKGDLSSESTVSRIRTEHFPLTLESARPSHTSQYLCASSYSIGQRQTQYFGPGTRLLVL.

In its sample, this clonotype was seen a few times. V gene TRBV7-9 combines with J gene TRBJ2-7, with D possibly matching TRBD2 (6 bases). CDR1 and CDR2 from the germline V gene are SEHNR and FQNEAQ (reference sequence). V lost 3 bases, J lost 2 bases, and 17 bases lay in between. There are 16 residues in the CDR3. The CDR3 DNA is TGTGCCAGCAGCTTGGGAACAAGACTAGGACCCTACGAGCAGTACTTC. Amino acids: CASSLGTRLGPYEQYF.

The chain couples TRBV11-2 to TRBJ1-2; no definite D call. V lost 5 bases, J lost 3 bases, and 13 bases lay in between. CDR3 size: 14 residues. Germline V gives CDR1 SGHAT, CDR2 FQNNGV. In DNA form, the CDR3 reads TGTGCCAGCAGCGAGGACTTGGGCCACTATGGCTACACCTTC. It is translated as CASSEDLGHYGYTF.

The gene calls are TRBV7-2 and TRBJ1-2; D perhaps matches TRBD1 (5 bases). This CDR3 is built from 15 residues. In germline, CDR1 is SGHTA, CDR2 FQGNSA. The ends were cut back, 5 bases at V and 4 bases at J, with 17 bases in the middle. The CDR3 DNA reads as TGTGCCAGCAGCGGGGCAGGTTCCGCCGGCTATGGCTACACCTTC. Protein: CASSGAGSAGYGYTF.

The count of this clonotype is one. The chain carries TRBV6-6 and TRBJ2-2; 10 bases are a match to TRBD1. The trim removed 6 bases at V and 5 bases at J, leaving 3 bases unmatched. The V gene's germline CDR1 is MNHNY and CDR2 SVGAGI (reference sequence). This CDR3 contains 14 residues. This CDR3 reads CASRQDRGTGELFF. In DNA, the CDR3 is TGTGCCAGCAGGCAGGACAGGGGGACCGGGGAGCTGTTTTTT.

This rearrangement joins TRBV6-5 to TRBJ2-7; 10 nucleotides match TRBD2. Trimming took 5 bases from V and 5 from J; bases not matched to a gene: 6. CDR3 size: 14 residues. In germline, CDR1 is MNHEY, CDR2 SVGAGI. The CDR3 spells CASSQREGPNEQYF. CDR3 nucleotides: TGTGCCAGCAGTCAGCGGGAGGGCCCCAACGAGCAGTACTTC.

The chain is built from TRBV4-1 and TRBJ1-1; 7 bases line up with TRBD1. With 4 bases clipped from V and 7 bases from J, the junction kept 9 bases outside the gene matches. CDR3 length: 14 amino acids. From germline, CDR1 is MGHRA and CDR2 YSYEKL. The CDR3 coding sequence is TGCGCCAGCAGCCTCGGGACAGAGGATTTTGAAGCTTTCTTT. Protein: CASSLGTEDFEAFF.

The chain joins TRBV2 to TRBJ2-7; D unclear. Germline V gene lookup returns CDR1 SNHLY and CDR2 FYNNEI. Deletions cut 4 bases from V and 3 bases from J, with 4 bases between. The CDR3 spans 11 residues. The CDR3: CASSGVYEQYF. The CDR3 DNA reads TGTGCCAGCAGTGGCGTCTACGAGCAGTACTTC. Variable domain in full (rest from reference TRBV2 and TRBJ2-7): EPEVTQTPSHQVTQMGQEVILRCVPISNHLYFYWYRQILGQKVEFLVSFYNNEISEKSEIFDDQFSVERPDGSNFTLKIRSTKLEDSAMYFCASSGVYEQYFGPGTRLTVT.

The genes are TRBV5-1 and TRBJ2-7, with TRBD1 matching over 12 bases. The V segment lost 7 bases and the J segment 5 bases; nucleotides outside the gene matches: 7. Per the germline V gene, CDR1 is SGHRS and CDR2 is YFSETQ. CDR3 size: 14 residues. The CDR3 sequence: CASCKGQGANEQYF. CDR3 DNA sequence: TGCGCCAGCTGTAAGGGACAGGGGGCGAACGAGCAGTACTTC. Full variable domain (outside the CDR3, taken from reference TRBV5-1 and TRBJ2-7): KAGVTQTPRYLIKTRGQQVTLSCSPISGHRSVSWYQQTPGQGLQFLFEYFSETQRNKGNFPGRFSGRQFSNSRSEMNVSTLELGDSALYLCASCKGQGANEQYFGPGTRLTVT.

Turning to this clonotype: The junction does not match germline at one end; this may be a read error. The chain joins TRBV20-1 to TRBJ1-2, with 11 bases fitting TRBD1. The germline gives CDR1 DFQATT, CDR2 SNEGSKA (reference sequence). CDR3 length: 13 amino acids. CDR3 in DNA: TGCAGGGCTAGGGGGACAGGGGGCTATGGCTACACCTTC. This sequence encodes CRARGTGGYGYTF.

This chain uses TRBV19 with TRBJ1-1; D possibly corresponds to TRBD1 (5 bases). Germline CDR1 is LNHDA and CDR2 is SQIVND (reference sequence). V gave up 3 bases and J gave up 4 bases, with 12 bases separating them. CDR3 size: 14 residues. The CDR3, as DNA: TGTGCCAGTAGTATGGCAGGGCCGTTCACTGAAGCTTTCTTT. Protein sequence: CASSMAGPFTEAFF.